This T cell receptor (beta chain) stems from a study of T cell responses to AZD1222 COVID-19 vaccine. General observations from the study: Per reports, nearly half of all spike-specific TCRs target regions that are unmutated in variants. White British people made up most donors, females outnumbered males, and clonal diversity was possibly underestimated. Baseline seropositivity occurred in only a handful of AZD1222 recipients.

Concerning this clone: The antigen remains undetermined.

The repertoire was sequenced with immunoSEQ multiplex PCR; TCRdb's copy has only in-frame clones and lacks some. The sample data list about 140,000 clones. The CDR3 loop spans 13 amino acids. The junction had 2 bases not matched to a gene; V was cut back by 3 bases and J by 4 bases. Germline V gene sequence: CDR1 SGDLS, CDR2 YYNGEE. The chain links TRBV9 to TRBJ1-2, with TRBD1 matching 8 bases. This sequence originates from an adult in good health. Sequencing was carried out using peripheral blood. CDR3 DNA sequence: TGTGCCAGCAGCGCACAGGGGGTCTATGGCTACACCTTC. It yields the protein CASSAQGVYGYTF.